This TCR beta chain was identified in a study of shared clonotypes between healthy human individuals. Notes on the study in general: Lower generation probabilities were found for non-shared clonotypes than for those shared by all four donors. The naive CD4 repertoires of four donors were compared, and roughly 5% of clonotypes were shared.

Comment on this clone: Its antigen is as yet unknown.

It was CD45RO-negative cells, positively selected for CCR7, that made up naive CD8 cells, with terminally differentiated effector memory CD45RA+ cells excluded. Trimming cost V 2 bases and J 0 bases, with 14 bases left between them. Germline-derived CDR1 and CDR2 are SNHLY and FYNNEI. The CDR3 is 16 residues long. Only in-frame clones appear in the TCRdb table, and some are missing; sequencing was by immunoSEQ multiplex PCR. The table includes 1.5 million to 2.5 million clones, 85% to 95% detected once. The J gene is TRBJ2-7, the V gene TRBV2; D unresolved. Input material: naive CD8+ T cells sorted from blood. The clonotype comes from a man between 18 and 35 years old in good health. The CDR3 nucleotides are TGTGCCAGCAGTGAACATAGGACGTTAAGCTCCTACGAGCAGTACTTC. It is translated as CASSEHRTLSSYEQYF.